The present entry profiles one T cell receptor (beta chain) with its context. Its antigen has not been determined. The input lacks base qualities; no much larger clone sits a single base away. TCR repertoires of sorted CD4+ and CD8+ blood T cells from severe aplastic anemia patients and healthy subjects were deep-sequenced in the study. Ficoll-Paque density gradient centrifugation was used to isolate peripheral blood mononuclear cells. Before DNA was extracted, CD4+ and CD8+ T cells were sorted using either FACS or magnetic beads. The data derive from a study of CD8+CD57+ T cells in acquired aplastic anemia (dated by TCRdb to 2016 to 2019). With regard to the full study: A mean of about 3 ug of DNA, ranging from roughly 0.19 to 27.4 ug, was extracted from sorted CD4+ and CD8+ cells. For healthy donor samples, the average read count was around 9.8 million for CD4+ cells and 11 million to 14 million for CD8+ cells.

Genomic DNA was used as template for profiling of TCR beta VDJ combinations and CDR3 sequences. An Illumina HiSeq 2000 was used for TCR repertoire sequencing. On the authors' methods: TRBV/TRBJ rearrangement plots, CDR3 size and DJ length profiles, and Simpson's diversity index were used to assess repertoires. Whichever DNA sequence was most abundant in the deep sequencing data was defined as the immunodominant clone. CDR3 amino acid sequences were checked for sharing across subjects and were also compared against the VDJdb database and published repertoires. TCRdb reprocessing: public reads trimmed at Q25 with fastp, clones called with MiXCR, in-frame beta chains kept. Entries that share a CDR3 protein sequence are merged under the most common genes and DNA. The V and J calls here are based on TCRdb, not the publication. This sample lists some 190,000 distinct CDR3 sequences; 35% to 50% were detected once. The top ten clones comprise approximately 2.9% of the sample.

The CDR3 covers 15 residues, taking in both the cysteine and the phenylalanine. Only CDR3 DNA is held: 45 bases, read in frame from base 1. V is reduced by 5 bases and J by 2 bases, leaving a spacing of 15 bases between them. The germline V gene sets CDR1 to SGHDN and CDR2 to FVKESK. The full study reports these points: Roughly 29 CD8+ CDR3 sequences were shared between patients and controls but appeared highly expressed in patients and within their immunodominant clones. Patients and healthy controls showed no significant difference in CD8+ Simpson's diversity (P=0.060).

The chain joins TRBV14 to TRBJ2-5; TRBD1 might be the D gene, on 5 matching bases. This sequence was found in a human donor in good health. Source material: sorted CD4+, CD8+, or CD8+CD57+ T cells (not recorded which) from PBMCs. The nucleotide sequence reads as follows: TGTGCCAGCAGCAATCAGGGAATTCTTCAAGAGACCCAGTACTTC. It codes for CASSNQGILQETQYF.